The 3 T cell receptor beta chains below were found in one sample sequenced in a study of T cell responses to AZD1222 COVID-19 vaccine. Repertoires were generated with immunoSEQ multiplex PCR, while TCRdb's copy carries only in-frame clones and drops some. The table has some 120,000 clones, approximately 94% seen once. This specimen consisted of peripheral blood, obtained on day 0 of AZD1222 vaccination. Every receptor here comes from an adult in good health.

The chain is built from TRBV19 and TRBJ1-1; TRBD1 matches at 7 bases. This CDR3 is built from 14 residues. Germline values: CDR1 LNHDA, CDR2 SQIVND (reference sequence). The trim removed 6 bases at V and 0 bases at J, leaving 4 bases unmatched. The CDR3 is CASSPGQLNTEAFF. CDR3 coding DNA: TGTGCCAGTAGCCCGGGACAGCTGAACACTGAAGCTTTCTTT.

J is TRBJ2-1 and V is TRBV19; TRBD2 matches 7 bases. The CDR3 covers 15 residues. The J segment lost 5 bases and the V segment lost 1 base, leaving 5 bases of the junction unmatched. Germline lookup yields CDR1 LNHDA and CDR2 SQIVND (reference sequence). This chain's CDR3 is CASSIVTSANNEQFF. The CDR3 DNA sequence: TGTGCCAGTAGTATAGTCACTAGCGCGAACAATGAGCAGTTCTTC. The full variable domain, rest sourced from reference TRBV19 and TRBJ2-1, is DGGITQSPKYLFRKEGQNVTLSCEQNLNHDAMYWYRQDPGQGLRLIYYSQIVNDFQKGDIAEGYSVSREKKESFPLTVTSAQKNPTAFYLCASSIVTSANNEQFFGPGTRLTVL.

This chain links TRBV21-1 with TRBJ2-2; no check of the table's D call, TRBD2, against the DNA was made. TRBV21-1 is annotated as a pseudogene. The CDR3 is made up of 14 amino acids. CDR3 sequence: CASSKLGGSGELFF. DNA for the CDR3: TGTGCCAGCAGCAAATTGGGGGGTTCCGGGGAGCTGTTTTTT.